The sequence of this TCR beta chain was determined in a study of T-cell memory formation after mild COVID-19. Overall study results and limits: Most CD4+ clones that shrank were in CM and EM, while CD8+ ones turned up in EMRA. There was a balanced CD4/CD8 profile in clones contracting day 15 to 85, and later expanders leaned CD4+.

Researchers used 5'RACE with constant-segment primers to make TCR alpha and TCR beta cDNA libraries that carry sample barcodes and UMIs. TCRdb reprocessed the 5' RACE reads with MiXCR, giving one entry per CDR3 protein. Of fewer than 200,000 distinct CDR3 sequences detected, about a fifth appear once; the ten largest clones hold 23%. There are 14 residues in the CDR3. CDR1 is LNHNV, CDR2 YYDKDF, per germline (reference sequence). V lost 4 bases, J lost 0 bases, and 8 bases lay in between. Notes on this clonotype: Its antigen remains unknown.

The TCR originated in an adult woman who had mild COVID-19 (a few samples of this study predate the infection). Cell type and time point are not known. The specimen was PBMCs or a T cell subset sorted from them (not recorded which). The rearrangement joins TRBV15 to TRBJ2-3, with D perhaps matching TRBD1 (5 bases). CDR3 sequence reads: CATSTGPSTDTQYF. DNA for the CDR3: TGTGCCACCAGCACAGGGCCTAGCACAGATACGCAGTATTTT.